This T cell receptor (beta chain) was found in a study of blood T cell repertoires in COVID-19. Across the whole study: Specimens from acute and convalescent COVID-19 originated in the United States, Italy and Spain. T cells, B-cell-depleted T cells, or PBMCs supplied cDNA or gDNA.

With 6 bases clipped from V and 2 bases from J, the junction kept 13 bases outside the gene matches. The CDR3 contains 16 residues. The germline CDR1 and CDR2 sequences are MDHEN and SYDVKM. In the original processing: Cell counts per sample came from amplifying reference gene primers. TCRdb's copy holds only in-frame clones and misses some; the assay was immunoSEQ multiplex PCR. V, J and clone size are taken as reported in that table, and D and trimming were inferred from the DNA itself. In the table there are some 20,000 clones, roughly 90% of which are singletons. This TCR was sampled from an elderly woman with active or convalescent COVID-19. The sample was peripheral blood. The chain combines TRBV28 with TRBJ2-7, with 7 bases identical to TRBD2. Here the CDR3 DNA reads TGTGCCAGCAGGCCGAACGGAGCGGGGACCGCCTACGAGCAGTACTTC. Its translation is CASRPNGAGTAYEQYF.